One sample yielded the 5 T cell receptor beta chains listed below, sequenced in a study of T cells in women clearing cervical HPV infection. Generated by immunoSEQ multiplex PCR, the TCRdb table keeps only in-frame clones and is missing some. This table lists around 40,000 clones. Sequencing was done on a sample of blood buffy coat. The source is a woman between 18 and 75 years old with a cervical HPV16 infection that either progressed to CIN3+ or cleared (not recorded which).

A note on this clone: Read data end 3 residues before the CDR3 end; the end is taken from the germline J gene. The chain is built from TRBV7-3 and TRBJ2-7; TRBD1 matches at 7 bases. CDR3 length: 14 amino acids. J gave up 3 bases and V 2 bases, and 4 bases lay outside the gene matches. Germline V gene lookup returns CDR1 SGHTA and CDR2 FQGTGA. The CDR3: CASSLSGTDYEQYF. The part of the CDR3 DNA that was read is TGTGCCAGCAGCTTATCCGGGACAGACTACGAG.

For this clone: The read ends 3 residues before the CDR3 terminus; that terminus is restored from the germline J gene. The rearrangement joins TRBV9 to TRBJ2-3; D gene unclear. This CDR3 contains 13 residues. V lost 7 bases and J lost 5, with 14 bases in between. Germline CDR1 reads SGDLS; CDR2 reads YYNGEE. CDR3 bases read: TGTGCCAGCGGGCGAGGAGTTTTAGATACG. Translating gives CASGRGVLDT. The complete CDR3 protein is CASGRGVLDTQYF.

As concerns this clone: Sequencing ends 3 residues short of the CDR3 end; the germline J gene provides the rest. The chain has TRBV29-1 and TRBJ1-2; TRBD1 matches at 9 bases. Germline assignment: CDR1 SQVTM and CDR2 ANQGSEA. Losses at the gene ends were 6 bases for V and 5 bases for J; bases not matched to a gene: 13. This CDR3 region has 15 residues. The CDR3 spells CSVVGGQGEIYGYTF. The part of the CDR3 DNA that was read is TGCAGCGTGGTAGGGGGACAGGGAGAAATTTATGGC. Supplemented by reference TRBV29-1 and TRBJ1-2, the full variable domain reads SAVISQKPSRDICQRGTSLTIQCQVDSQVTMMFWYRQQPGQSLTLIATANQGSEATYESGFVIDKFPISRPNLTFSTLTVSNMSPEDSSIYLCSVVGGQGEIYGYTFGSGTRLTVV.

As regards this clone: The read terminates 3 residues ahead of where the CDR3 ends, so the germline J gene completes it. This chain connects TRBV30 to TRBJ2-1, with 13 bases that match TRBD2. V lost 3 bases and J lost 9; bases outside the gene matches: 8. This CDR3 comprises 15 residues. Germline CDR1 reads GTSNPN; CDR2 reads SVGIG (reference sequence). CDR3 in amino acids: CAWRLRLAGGSEQFF. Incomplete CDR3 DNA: TGTGCCTGGAGACTAAGACTAGCGGGAGGCAGTGAG. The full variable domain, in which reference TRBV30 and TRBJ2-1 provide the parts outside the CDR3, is SQTIHQWPATLVQPVGSPLSLECTVEGTSNPNLYWYRQAAGRGLQLLFYSVGIGQISSEVPQNLSASRPQDRQFILSSKKLLLSDSGFYLCAWRLRLAGGSEQFFGPGTRLTVL.

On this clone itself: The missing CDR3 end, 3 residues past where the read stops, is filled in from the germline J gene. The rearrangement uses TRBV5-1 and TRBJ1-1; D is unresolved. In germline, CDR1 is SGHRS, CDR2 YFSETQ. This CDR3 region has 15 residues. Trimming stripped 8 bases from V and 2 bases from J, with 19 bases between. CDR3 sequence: CASAKFQTSNTEAFF. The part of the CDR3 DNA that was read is TGCGCCAGTGCGAAATTCCAGACATCCAACACTGAA. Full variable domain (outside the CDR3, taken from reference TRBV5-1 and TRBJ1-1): KAGVTQTPRYLIKTRGQQVTLSCSPISGHRSVSWYQQTPGQGLQFLFEYFSETQRNKGNFPGRFSGRQFSNSRSEMNVSTLELGDSALYLCASAKFQTSNTEAFFGQGTRLTVV.